This TCR beta chain was found in a study of cytomegalovirus exposure and HLA in healthy donors (dated by TCRdb to 2015 to 2018). Study-wide context: An earlier analysis of several hundred of the donors reported roughly 270 Gb of sequence data and 100 million to 140 million unique TCR beta sequences from 150 million to 200 million T cells. A separate validation cohort of 100 to 150 different subjects was used in addition to the 666-subject first cohort. Genome-wide SNP genotypes for about three fifths of the 666 donors were used in a later genetic analysis, which treated that subset as a discovery cohort. Every discovery cohort repertoire had been produced on one sequencing platform. In an earlier analysis of roughly 600 of the donors, high-throughput TCR beta sequencing was used to judge whether each TCR beta V gene segment behaved as functional or pseudogenic. Because of strong linkage in the cohort, roughly five DR-DQ haplotypes were treated as single units for association and clustering. An early release that covered roughly 600 HLA-typed donors contained about 300 gigabases of sequencing data and tens of millions of unique TCR sequences. A later analysis re-examined previously published TCR beta repertoires from hundreds of donors and added high-resolution HLA genotyping to investigate patterns of TCR occurrence. The number of donors typed differed by locus, with about 629-630 for A, B, C, DRB1 and DQB1, more than 500 for DQA1, under 610 for DPA1, and some 450 for DPB1. Donor age, sex, ethnicity and CMV serostatus were compiled alongside the repertoire data. Across 398 genotyped donors of the cohort, an average of roughly 230,000 unique TCR beta nucleotide sequences per donor were sequenced, and approximately 17% of those sequences were non-productive. Using immunosequencing, the study profiled T cell repertoires from around 670 subjects and related those repertoires to cytomegalovirus serostatus. The study aimed to test whether cataloging public T cell receptors could reveal signatures of past pathogen exposure. HLA typing covered class I and class II loci at four-digit resolution. The later analysis used no new phenotypic data to find candidate immune exposures, relying instead on TCR beta sequences and their occurrence across donors. To predict cytomegalovirus infection status, the study brought together high-throughput TCR immunosequencing, statistical association of individual TCRs with disease status, and machine learning. Of the 398 genotyped donors, approximately 81% were placed in the genetic ancestry cluster associated with self-reported Caucasian donors. Findings and caveats that apply to the study as a whole: Approximately 18 rarely observed V segments, including chromosome 9 orphons, were excluded from the earlier analysis of approximately 600 of the donors because counts were too low. Linkage disequilibrium might explain the correlated functional status among segregating V segments, but an unknown experimental factor could not be excluded. The authors suggested that the approach could potentially be extended to other disease states and immunological phenotypes. Most TCR sequences were seen in very few donors, while some public TCRs were found in many individuals. Because HLA typing was missing for some donors at each locus, association tests included only the typed subset. The classifier was reported to diagnose cytomegalovirus status with high specificity and sensitivity in both the original cohort and the validation cohort. In a later analysis, HLA-associated TCR beta chains were found to be more clonally expanded and to have lower generation probabilities than equally common non-associated chains. A later analysis reported that several top co-occurrence clusters appeared linked to parvovirus B19, influenza, CMV and Epstein-Barr virus. The study listed 164 TCR beta chains as associated with cytomegalovirus. In vitro tests confirmed that a few of the cytomegalovirus-associated TCR beta chains recognize cytomegalovirus antigens. A later genetic analysis reported fewer N-insertions in productive TCRs among donors in an Asian-associated ancestry cluster than the roughly 720-donor mean. In a later analysis, TCR association rates were found to vary across HLA loci, with the most associated TCRs seen for DRB1 alleles and the fewest for HLA-C alleles. The sequencing pipeline was judged likely to have produced a cluster of highly shared sequence variants as a technical artifact. Strong co-occurrence of HLA alleles, especially DR and DQ, made assigning TCR associations to individual alleles difficult. Only TCR beta chains were sequenced in this cohort, and the absence of alpha or paired-chain data limited detectable features. Presence/absence analyses assumed roughly uniform sequencing depth across donors, an assumption that may not hold. In an earlier analysis of 587 of the donors, most TCR beta V segments appeared in productive rearrangements about 90% or about 30% of the time, broadly matching IMGT annotations. A further reported finding was that TCR beta sequences accurately predicted the HLA-A and HLA-B alleles for most subjects in the first cohort. CMV serostatus was the only immune exposure information available for the cohort. A later analysis associated 16,951 TCR beta sequences with specific HLA alleles at a false discovery rate of 0.05. A later analysis found that most CMV-associated TCR beta chains appeared HLA-restricted, with HLA associations seemingly driven largely by CMV exposure. In a later genetic analysis, a missense DCLRE1C variant was associated with V-gene and J-gene trimming of TCR beta chains, and the association was replicated in an independent cohort.

The cohort was made up of 666 healthy bone marrow donors. All cohort members were sampled while nominally healthy, although unrecorded immune exposures were likely present. The donor was CMV seronegative and belonged to the group of more than 300 seronegative cohort members. Each donor provided a peripheral blood sample, and peripheral blood mononuclear cells were used for TCR beta sequencing. Genomic DNA was extracted from the blood cell samples with the Qiagen DNeasy Blood Extraction Kit. Receptor libraries were prepared by the immunoSEQ multiplex PCR assay. For the multiplex PCR, a mixture combining 60 forward primers for TCR Vbeta segments and 13 reverse primers for TCR Jbeta segments was used. A multiplex PCR assay on genomic DNA amplified the CDR3 region of rearranged TCR beta genes. Amplified TCR beta libraries were sequenced as 87-base-pair reads on the Illumina HiSeq System. The authors' pipeline ran thus. In a later analysis, tens of millions of unique TCR beta chains were counted across the roughly 610 repertoires, and approximately 9.9 million of these chains were shared by at least two donors. To remove PCR and sequencing errors, raw reads were error-corrected and collapsed into unique sequences using a nearest-neighbor algorithm that merged closely related sequences. Alignment of CDR3 sequences to IMGT reference sequences was used to assign V, D and J gene segments. For a sequence to be retained, a match of at least six nucleotides to both a V gene segment and a J gene segment was required. A rearrangement counted as productive if the CDR3 had no stop codons and remained in frame with V and J, and every other rearrangement counted as non-productive. CDR3 was defined according to IMGT convention as the region running from the second conserved V-encoded cysteine to the conserved J-encoded phenylalanine. The earlier analysis of approximately 590 of the donors excluded any sequence lacking an unambiguous match to a single V gene segment. In an earlier analysis of several hundred of the donors, V segments were called functional above 56.7% productive rearrangements and were called segregating when the between-donor standard deviation exceeded 5%. A statistical classification framework was built to diagnose cytomegalovirus status from the catalog of TCR beta chain sequences. In a later analysis, TCR nucleotide sequences were compared against IMGT/GENE-DB human TR gene sequences so that V and J genes could be assigned. A later analysis assigned CDR3 sequences and most-parsimonious VDJ recombination scenarios with the TCRdist pipeline. In a later analysis, each TCR beta chain was defined by its CDR3 amino acid sequence together with its V-gene family, and reads without a unique V-gene family were excluded. As a way to deal with suspected cross-contamination and a sequencing artifact, a later analysis dropped nearly 600 nucleotide sequences that were highly shared and had low generation probability. In a later analysis, a clonal expansion index was calculated for each public chain from normalized within-repertoire ranks of inferred template counts. A later analysis computed generation probabilities with a VDJ recombination model fitted to out-of-frame rearrangements, and checked the results against IGoR. Hypergeometric tests were used in a later analysis to score TCR-TCR, TCR-HLA and TCR-CMV co-occurrence, with a repertoire-size bias correction applied to the TCR pairs. To estimate false discovery rates, a later analysis permuted the HLA or CMV assignments 20 times. In a later analysis, co-occurring TCRs were grouped using DBSCAN, and TCRdist sequence similarity was added for clustering within HLA-allele-positive subsets. For co-occurrence clustering, repertoires with fewer than 30,000 or more than 120,000 public chains were excluded, along with about five repertoires with anomalous nucleotide sharing. The source is immuneACCESS, and TCRdb retained only in-frame sequences with V and J called. Part of the clones is not carried over; for the studies checked, unresolved V genes explain less than half of this, and the remainder is unexplained. From that table come the V and J calls and clone size; the DNA was used to work out D and trimming. Within this sample are about 93,000 clones, with 78% of them counted one time only. Roughly 3% of the sample goes to the ten largest clones.

About this clone itself: Its specific antigen is unknown. No qualities accompany the bases; no much larger clone lies one base away.

This TCR came from a woman between 35 and 50 years old in good health and CMV-seronegative. The sample comprised PBMCs.

The DNA reads as follows: TGTGCCAGCAGTGCGGGACAGGGATCAGCTTTCTTT. The encoded protein is CASSAGQGSAFF. The rearranged chain carries TRBV6-5 and TRBJ1-1, and 9 junction bases match TRBD1. Sequences MNHEY (CDR1) and SVGAGI (CDR2) are obtained from the germline V gene. Spanning cysteine to phenylalanine, the CDR3 consists of 12 amino acids. Just CDR3 DNA is preserved here, 36 bases in frame from base 1. V is pruned by 5 bases and J by 10 bases, leaving 5 bases of the junction without a gene match.